This TCR beta chain was recorded in a study of shared clonotypes between healthy human individuals. Turning to the study itself: Each donor had three CD4 naive, three CD4 memory, two CD8 naive and one CD8 memory plate.

Germline trimming cut 3 bases from V and 3 bases from J; bases unmatched to any gene: 19. The CDR3 contains 19 residues. Germline values: CDR1 SEHNR, CDR2 FQNEAQ (reference sequence). CD45RO-negative, CCR7-selected cells formed the naive CD8 fraction, which excluded terminally differentiated effector memory CD45RA+ cells. Only in-frame clones appear in the TCRdb table, and some are missing; sequencing was by immunoSEQ multiplex PCR. The sample includes about 750,000 clones, 85% to 95% of them seen just once. This TCR derives from a man between 25 and 39 years old in good health. Sequencing was done on a sample of naive CD8+ T cells sorted from blood. This chain connects TRBV7-9 to TRBJ2-5; 7 bases agree with TRBD1. The CDR3 coding sequence is TGTGCCAGCAGCTTGGGGCGCTTCGGCAGGGGGTCCTATGAAGAGACCCAGTACTTC. Translating gives CASSLGRFGRGSYEETQYF.